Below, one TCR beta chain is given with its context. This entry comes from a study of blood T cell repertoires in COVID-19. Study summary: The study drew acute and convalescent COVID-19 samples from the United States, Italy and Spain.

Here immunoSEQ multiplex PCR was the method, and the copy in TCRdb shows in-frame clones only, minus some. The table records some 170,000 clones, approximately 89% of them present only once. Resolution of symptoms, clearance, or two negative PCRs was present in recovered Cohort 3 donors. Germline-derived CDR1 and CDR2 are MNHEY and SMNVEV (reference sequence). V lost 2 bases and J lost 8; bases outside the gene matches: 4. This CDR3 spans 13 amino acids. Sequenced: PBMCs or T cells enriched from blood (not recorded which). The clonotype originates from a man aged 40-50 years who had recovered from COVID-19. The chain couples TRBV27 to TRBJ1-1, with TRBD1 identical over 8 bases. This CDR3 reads CASSLGTGIEAFF. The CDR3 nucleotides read TGTGCCAGCAGTTTAGGGACAGGAATAGAAGCTTTCTTT.